A single sample gave rise to the 26 T cell receptor beta chains below, sequenced in a study of T cell responses to AZD1222 COVID-19 vaccine. The method was immunoSEQ multiplex PCR; TCRdb's version includes in-frame clones alone and lacks a portion of them. The data contain 150,000 to 170,000 clones, approximately 90% of them singletons. The source material was peripheral blood, sampled on day 0 of AZD1222 vaccination. The receptors were sampled from an adult in good health.

The V gene is TRBV4-3, the J gene TRBJ1-1, with no clear D. Germline-derived CDR1 and CDR2 are LGHNA and YSLEER. Trimming pared 0 bases from V and 3 bases from J, leaving 11 bases between. The CDR3 contains 15 residues. The CDR3 protein is CASSQEVSWDTEAFF. The CDR3 region has the DNA TGCGCCAGCAGCCAAGAAGTCAGCTGGGACACTGAAGCTTTCTTT.

This chain connects TRBV4-3 to TRBJ2-5; D unclear. With 2 bases removed from V and 4 bases from J, the gap between germline ends came to 11 bases. Germline loops: CDR1 LGHNA, CDR2 YSLEER. The CDR3 loop spans 14 amino acids. CDR3 DNA sequence: TGCGCCAGCAGCCAAAGAGTTGGCCCAGAGACCCAGTACTTC. This sequence encodes CASSQRVGPETQYF.

With respect to this clone: Additional DNA sequences in this sample encode the identical CDR3. V usage is TRBV12-3 or TRBV12-4 and J usage is TRBJ2-3; D is unresolved. V dropped 1 base and J dropped 6 bases, with 5 bases sitting between them. The CDR3 spans 12 residues. CDR3 in DNA: TGTGCCAGCAGTTTAGGGTCGGATACGCAGTATTTT. It codes for CASSLGSDTQYF.

The rearrangement links TRBV7-2 to TRBJ1-1; no clear D. V was pared by 5 bases and J by 5 bases, with 15 bases between. The CDR3 consists of 14 residues. Germline V lookup: CDR1 SGHTA, CDR2 FQGNSA. CDR3 sequence reads: CASSPTRAGTEAFF. CDR3 DNA: TGTGCCAGCAGCCCCACCCGGGCGGGGACTGAAGCTTTCTTT.

The chain joins TRBV7-9 to TRBJ2-2; 8 positions match TRBD1. Unmatched junction bases numbered 3, after V lost 8 bases and J lost 1 base. Germline CDR1 is SEHNR and CDR2 is FQNEAQ (reference sequence). The CDR3 is 14 amino acids. The CDR3 sequence: CASFGTGNTGELFF. CDR3 nucleotides: TGTGCCAGCTTCGGGACAGGGAACACCGGGGAGCTGTTTTTT.

This clone was detected only a few times. The rearrangement joins TRBV4-1 to TRBJ1-2; 9 bases agree with TRBD1. CDR1 and CDR2 (germline): MGHRA, YSYEKL. This CDR3 comprises 14 residues. The V segment lost 3 bases and the J segment 4 bases; nucleotides outside the gene matches: 3. For the CDR3, the DNA is TGCGCCAGCAGCCAGGGGACAGGGAGCTATGGCTACACCTTC. This gives the protein CASSQGTGSYGYTF.

V and J are TRBV29-1 and TRBJ1-4; D ambiguous. V was pared by 0 bases and J by 5 bases, with 7 bases between. Germline assignment: CDR1 SQVTM and CDR2 ANQGSEA. This CDR3 is 13 amino acids long. This CDR3 is CSVEEAGNEKLFF. In DNA form, the CDR3 reads TGCAGCGTTGAAGAAGCCGGAAATGAAAAACTGTTTTTT. Full variable domain (missing parts from reference TRBV29-1 and TRBJ1-4): SAVISQKPSRDICQRGTSLTIQCQVDSQVTMMFWYRQQPGQSLTLIATANQGSEATYESGFVIDKFPISRPNLTFSTLTVSNMSPEDSSIYLCSVEEAGNEKLFFGSGTQLSVL.

The chain employs TRBV28 and TRBJ2-3; D is ambiguous. The germline V gene has CDR1 MDHEN and CDR2 SYDVKM. The CDR3 totals 12 residues. V was clipped by 6 bases and J by 14 bases, with 18 bases between them. The CDR3 sequence is CASRGTKASTYF. The CDR3 DNA reads as TGTGCCAGCAGGGGCACGAAGGCCAGCACGTATTTT.

The genes are TRBV6-2 or TRBV6-3 and TRBJ2-5; 11 bases are a match to TRBD2. The CDR3 totals 16 residues. V shed 2 bases, J shed 5 bases, and the junction held 7 bases outside the gene matches. Per germline, CDR1 MNHEY and CDR2 SVGEGT. CDR3 residues: CASSYDSGGARETQYF. In DNA, the CDR3 is TGTGCCAGCAGTTACGATAGCGGGGGGGCCCGGGAGACCCAGTACTTC.

V usage is TRBV7-2 and J usage is TRBJ2-2; no reliable D call. CDR1 is SGHTA, CDR2 FQGNSA, per germline. V lost 1 base and J 7 bases, leaving 4 bases between the germline ends. The CDR3 runs to 12 residues. The CDR3 bases are TGTGCCAGCAGCTTAGGGGTCGGGGAGCTGTTTTTT. Its translation: CASSLGVGELFF.

Only a few counts were recorded for this clone. The chain joins TRBV18 to TRBJ1-5, with no clear D. V was cut by 1 base and J by 5 bases, with 12 bases left in between. CDR1 KGHSH and CDR2 LQKENI come from the germline V gene. The CDR3 is made up of 15 amino acids. The CDR3 nucleotides are TGTGCCAGCTCACCACTAGGGCTACCCGATCAGCCCCAGCATTTT. It specifies CASSPLGLPDQPQHF.

This clone was found once. The chain joins TRBV28 to TRBJ1-5; perhaps TRBD1 as D (6 bases). Germline loops: CDR1 MDHEN, CDR2 SYDVKM. With 3 bases removed from V and 4 bases from J, the gap between germline ends came to 13 bases. This CDR3 has 15 residues. The CDR3 sequence: CASSFRGLVNQPQHF. DNA of the CDR3: TGTGCCAGCAGTTTTCGGGGGCTGGTGAATCAGCCCCAGCATTTT.

This chain uses TRBV5-4 with TRBJ2-3; 10 nucleotides line up with TRBD2. Trimming cost V 3 bases and J 0 bases; bases outside gene matches: 1. The CDR3 length is 15 residues. From germline, CDR1 is SGHNT and CDR2 YYREEE (reference sequence). In nucleotides, the CDR3 is TGTGCCAGCAGCTCTAGCGGGAGAAGCACAGATACGCAGTATTTT. It is translated as CASSSSGRSTDTQYF. Together with reference TRBV5-4 and TRBJ2-3, the CDR3 gives the full variable domain: ETGVTQSPTHLIKTRGQQVTLRCSSQSGHNTVSWYQQALGQGPQFIFQYYREEENGRGNFPPRFSGLQFPNYSSELNVNALELDDSALYLCASSSSGRSTDTQYFGPGTRLTVL.

Only one count was recorded for this clone. The chain employs TRBV6-6 and TRBJ1-2; a possible D gene is TRBD1 (6 bases). The CDR3 contains 13 residues. V gave up 0 bases and J gave up 8 bases, with 10 bases separating them. The germline gives CDR1 MNHNY, CDR2 SVGAGI (reference sequence). The CDR3 nucleotides are TGTGCCAGCAGTTACTCGGGGGCCGGAGGCTACACCTTC. Its translation is CASSYSGAGGYTF.

The rearrangement uses TRBV18 and TRBJ1-1, with D hard to call. V lost 1 base, J lost 0 bases, and 12 bases lay in between. Per germline, CDR1 KGHSH and CDR2 LQKENI. CDR3 length equals 16 residues. CDR3 sequence: CASSPLQASMNTEAFF. The CDR3 DNA reads as TGTGCCAGCTCACCACTGCAGGCTTCAATGAACACTGAAGCTTTCTTT. Looking up the rest from reference TRBV18 and TRBJ1-1 gives the full variable domain: NAGVMQNPRHLVRRRGQEARLRCSPMKGHSHVYWYRQLPEEGLKFMVYLQKENIIDESGMPKERFSAEFPKEGPSILRIQQVVRGDSAAYFCASSPLQASMNTEAFFGQGTRLTVV.

The chain combines TRBV15 with TRBJ1-4; 7 bases fit TRBD1. V trimming: 3 bases; J trimming: 10 bases; junction bases outside the gene matches: 11. CDR1 is LNHNV and CDR2 is YYDKDF in the germline V gene (reference sequence). This CDR3 comprises 15 residues. CDR3 region: CATSRPTGQLLKLFF. CDR3 DNA: TGTGCCACCAGCAGGCCCACGGGACAGCTCTTAAAACTGTTTTTT.

V gene TRBV10-3 combines with J gene TRBJ1-1; maybe TRBD1 (5 bases). Per the germline V gene, CDR1 is ENHRY and CDR2 is SYGVKD. The CDR3 is 12 residues long. V was pared by 6 bases and J by 3 bases, with 8 bases between. The CDR3 DNA follows: TGTGCCATCAGGGGGACGGACACTGAAGCTTTCTTT. This sequence encodes CAIRGTDTEAFF.

This clone showed up just a few times. J is TRBJ1-2 and V is TRBV3-1 (or the pseudogene TRBV3-2); no firm D call. V shed 1 base and J shed 6 bases, with 15 bases lying between them. The germline gives CDR1 LGHDT, CDR2 YNNKEL (reference sequence). The CDR3 runs to 15 residues. The CDR3 DNA follows: TGTGCCAGCAGCCAAGGGTCTGCGGCCCGGCATGGCTACACCTTC. Its translation: CASSQGSAARHGYTF.

This chain uses TRBV27 with TRBJ1-5; D not resolved. Looked up from germline, CDR1 is MNHEY and CDR2 is SMNVEV (reference sequence). This CDR3 comprises 13 residues. V was clipped by 6 bases and J by 6 bases, with 12 bases between them. CDR3 residues: CASRVDLRQPQHF. In DNA form, the CDR3 reads TGTGCCAGCAGAGTCGACCTTCGTCAGCCCCAGCATTTT.

The table lists this clone with a count of one. The DNA for the CDR3 is TGTGCCAGCAGCTTAGATTGGTACAATGAGCAGTTCTTC. Encoded protein: CASSLDWYNEQFF. The V call is TRBV7-2, the J call TRBJ2-1; D call uncertain. V gave up 1 base and J gave up 4 bases, with 5 bases separating them. The V gene's germline CDR1 is SGHTA and CDR2 FQGNSA. The CDR3 is 13 residues long.

The chain links TRBV28 to TRBJ1-4; D unclear. Trimming took off 3 bases at V and 1 base at J, with 6 bases between the two ends. The CDR3 contains 14 residues. CDR1 is MDHEN and CDR2 is SYDVKM in the germline V gene. CDR3 sequence reads: CASSFSGTNEKLFF. CDR3 in DNA: TGTGCCAGCAGTTTTTCCGGAACTAATGAAAAACTGTTTTTT.

The J gene is TRBJ2-2, the V gene TRBV5-1; 7 bases align to TRBD2. V shed 4 bases and J 6 bases; nucleotides not matched to a gene: 3. The CDR3 has 13 amino acids. Germline CDR1 SGHRS, CDR2 YFSETQ. The CDR3 region has the DNA TGCGCCAGCAGCGTAACTAGCGCCGGGGAGCTGTTTTTT. Translating it yields CASSVTSAGELFF.

V and J are TRBV5-1 and TRBJ2-2; weak D call: TRBD2 (7 bases). V was pared by 0 bases and J by 4 bases, with 16 bases between. The CDR3 covers 17 residues. Germline V gene data show CDR1 as SGHRS and CDR2 as YFSETQ. The CDR3 protein is CASSLVLAGAFTGELFF. CDR3 sequence (DNA): TGCGCCAGCAGCTTGGTACTTGCGGGGGCCTTCACCGGGGAGCTGTTTTTT.

V gene TRBV28 combines with J gene TRBJ1-1; possible D gene TRBD1, 6 bases. Trimming left V 5 bases short and J 1 base short, with 20 bases between. CDR1 MDHEN and CDR2 SYDVKM come from the germline V gene. This CDR3 region has 17 residues. CDR3 nucleotide sequence: TGTGCCAGCAGTCCGACCTCAGGGGATAGGGCGAACACTGAAGCTTTCTTT. It yields the protein CASSPTSGDRANTEAFF.

The J gene is TRBJ1-2, the V gene TRBV6-5; D is perhaps TRBD1 (5 bases). Germline assignment: CDR1 MNHEY and CDR2 SVGAGI. The CDR3 covers 13 residues. The V gene lost 6 bases and the J gene lost 6 bases, with 14 bases spanning the gap. CDR3 nucleotide sequence: TGTGCCAGCAGACACGGGGGTGGGGATGGCTACACCTTC. It translates to CASRHGGGDGYTF.

The rearrangement links TRBV18 to TRBJ2-7; D not resolved. V dropped 2 bases and J dropped 3 bases, with 5 bases sitting between them. This CDR3 region has 12 residues. Per germline, CDR1 KGHSH and CDR2 LQKENI. The CDR3 region has the DNA TGTGCCAGCTCACCAGATGACTACGAGCAGTACTTC. Translated, it gives CASSPDDYEQYF.